This T cell receptor (beta chain) came from a study of OX40 agonist ivuxolimab in advanced cancers. At the level of the study: Each patient was given ivuxolimab into a vein every 2 weeks, at 0.01 to 10 mg/kg.

Libraries were prepared by immunoSEQ multiplex PCR; TCRdb keeps only in-frame clonotypes and omits some of them. The sample holds 13,000 or so clones, roughly 90% seen once. Germline CDR1 reads MGHRA; CDR2 reads YSYEKL. V lost 0 bases, J lost 0 bases, and 17 bases lay in between. The CDR3 length is 19 residues. This TCR was recovered from an adult with an advanced solid tumor such as melanoma, head and neck, liver or kidney cancer. The sequencing here drew on CD4+ or CD8+ T cells sorted from blood, taken in a trial of the OX40 agonist ivuxolimab. This sequence joins TRBV4-1 and TRBJ1-4; TRBD1 might be the D (5 bases). CDR3 DNA sequence: TGCGCCAGCAGCCAAGAGAGCAGGGCCAAAACCCCAACTAATGAAAAACTGTTTTTT. Amino acid sequence: CASSQESRAKTPTNEKLFF.